This T cell receptor (beta chain) appears in the sequencing data of a study of blood T cells in healthy people across ages. Looking at the study overall: Per every two T cells, about one barcoded beta molecule was captured by template switching.

Germline CDR1 reads WSHSY; CDR2 reads SAAADI. Trimming removed 6 bases from V and 5 bases from J, with 13 bases in between. CDR3 length equals 13 residues. A second PCR of roughly 7 to 11 cycles used a sample-barcoded 5' primer and a J-beta primer mix. Sequencing yielded, for each sample, at least 2.5 million paired-end reads carrying CDR3. TCRdb reprocessed the 5' RACE reads with MiXCR, giving one entry per CDR3 protein. There are about 1 million distinct CDR3 sequences in the sample; under 45% occur only once, and 15% to 20% lies in the top ten. The chain uses TRBV10-2 and TRBJ2-5; D not certain. Material for sequencing was blood. The TCR sequence derives from an older woman in good health. CDR3 sequence: CASRPILRETQYF. The CDR3 DNA follows: TGCGCCAGCAGACCAATTCTCCGGGAGACCCAGTACTTC.